Below, 2 T cell receptor beta chains from the same sample are listed, as sequenced in a study of neurological immune-mediated disorders. MiXCR, applied by TCRdb to the 5' RACE reads, yields one record per CDR3 protein. Of some 32,000 distinct CDR3 sequences in the sample, roughly 15% were seen once. Sequencing was done on a sample of PBMCs. The receptors shown here come from a man aged 70-80 years in good health.

This clonotype showed up many times. The chain uses TRBV11-3 and TRBJ2-7; the D is unclear. CDR1 and CDR2 (germline): SGHNT, YENEEA. V dropped 5 bases and J dropped 9 bases, with 11 bases sitting between them. The CDR3 spans 11 residues. CDR3 region: CASSARSGQYF. The CDR3 DNA follows: TGTGCCAGCAGCGCAAGGTCGGGGCAGTACTTC.

This clonotype was counted ten times or more. The rearrangement uses TRBV7-2 and TRBJ2-1, with no clear D. CDR1 SGHTA and CDR2 FQGNSA come from the germline V gene. There are 16 residues in the CDR3. V dropped 0 bases and J dropped 4 bases, with 13 bases sitting between them. The CDR3 DNA is TGTGCCAGCAGCTTAGCGTCCCAGCCCTTTTACAATGAGCAGTTCTTC. Translating it yields CASSLASQPFYNEQFF.